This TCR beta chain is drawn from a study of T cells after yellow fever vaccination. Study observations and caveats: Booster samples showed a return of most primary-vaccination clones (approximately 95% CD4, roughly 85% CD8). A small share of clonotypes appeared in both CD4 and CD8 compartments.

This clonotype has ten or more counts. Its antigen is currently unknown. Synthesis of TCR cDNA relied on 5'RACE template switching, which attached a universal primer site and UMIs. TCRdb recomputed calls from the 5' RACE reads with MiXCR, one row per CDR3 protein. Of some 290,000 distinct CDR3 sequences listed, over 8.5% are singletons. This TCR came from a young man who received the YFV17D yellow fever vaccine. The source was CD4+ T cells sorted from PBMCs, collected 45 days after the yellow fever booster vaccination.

The CDR3 bases are TGTGCCAGCACCGTCAGGGGGGCTTCAGATACGCAGTATTTT. This codes for CASTVRGASDTQYF. The chain has TRBV9 and TRBJ2-3, with a tentative D call TRBD1 (7 bases). CDR1 SGDLS and CDR2 YYNGEE come from the germline V gene. This CDR3 is 14 amino acids long. Deletions cut 6 bases from V and 4 bases from J, with 15 bases between.